The clone carrying this T cell receptor beta chain was found a few times. Its antigen is undetermined. Individual cDNA molecules received unique molecular identifiers. TCRdb re-analysed the 5' RACE reads in MiXCR, keeping a single row per CDR3 protein. The sample lists 65,000 to 95,000 distinct CDR3 sequences; 10% to 15% were seen once. This record comes from a study of early T cells in non-severe SARS-CoV-2 infection. Across the whole study: Unsorted whole blood bulk RNA was sequenced, with unpaired chains. General study points: The matching step, a VDJdb search, favored anti-spike CD8 responses and missed private and CD4 specificities.

This CDR3 spans 14 amino acids. CDR1 SGDLS and CDR2 YYNGEE come from the germline V gene. With 0 bases removed from V and 3 bases from J, the gap between germline ends came to 10 bases. Material: whole blood, obtained at baseline. The V gene is TRBV9, the J gene TRBJ2-7, with D uncertain. This clonotype was sampled from an adult who was a healthcare worker with PCR-confirmed SARS-CoV-2 infection or an uninfected control (not recorded which). The donor label of this sample is uncertain. CDR3 nucleotides: TGTGCCAGCAGCGTAGGTACGGATTACTACGAGCAGTACTTC. This codes for CASSVGTDYYEQYF. Full variable domain (remainder filled in from reference TRBV9 and TRBJ2-7): DSGVTQTPKHLITATGQRVTLRCSPRSGDLSVYWYQQSLDQGLQFLIQYYNGEERAKGNILERFSAQQFPDLHSELNLSSLELGDSALYFCASSVGTDYYEQYFGPGTRLTVT.